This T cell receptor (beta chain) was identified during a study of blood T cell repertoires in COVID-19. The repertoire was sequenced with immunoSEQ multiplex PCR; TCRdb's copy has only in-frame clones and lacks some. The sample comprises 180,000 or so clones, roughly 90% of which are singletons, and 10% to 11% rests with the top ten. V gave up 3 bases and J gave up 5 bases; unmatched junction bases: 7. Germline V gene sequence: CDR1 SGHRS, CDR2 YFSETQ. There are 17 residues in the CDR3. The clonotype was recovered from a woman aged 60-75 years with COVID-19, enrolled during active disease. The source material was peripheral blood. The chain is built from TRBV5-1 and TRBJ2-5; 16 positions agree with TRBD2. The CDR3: CASSWGLAGGPGETQYF. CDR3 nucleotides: TGCGCCAGCAGCTGGGGACTAGCGGGAGGGCCGGGGGAGACCCAGTACTTC.